These T cell receptor beta chains were read from a single sample in a study of blood T cell repertoires in COVID-19. Profiling relied on immunoSEQ multiplex PCR, and the TCRdb table lists in-frame clones only, not all of them. The table records 100,000 to 150,000 clones, over 60% of them present only once. Sample: peripheral blood. These receptors were taken from a middle-aged man with active or convalescent COVID-19. Each CDR3 is given with its conserved first and last residue. A D gene is named only where the DNA matches it firmly. For some rows the clone size is stated as once, few or many, or as a class when expanded; others skip it.

d_gene | j_gene | abundance | v_gene | CDR3nt | CDR3aa
- | TRBJ1-5 | - | TRBV27 | TGTGCCAGCAGTTTCGGGGTGGCGAGCAATCAGCCCCAGCATTTT | CASSFGVASNQPQHF
- | TRBJ2-1 | - | TRBV28 | TGTGCCAGCAGTTCCCCCAGGACTGAACCCTACAATGAGCAGTTCTTC | CASSSPRTEPYNEQFF
TRBD1 | TRBJ2-5 | - | TRBV27 | TGTGCCAGCAGTTCCCCCGACAGGGTGCGGGAGACCCAGTACTTC | CASSSPDRVRETQYF
- | TRBJ2-3 | - | TRBV9 | TGTGCCAGCAGCTGGACAGTTAGCACAGATACGCAGTATTTT | CASSWTVSTDTQYF
- | TRBJ1-5 | - | TRBV24-1 | TGTGCCACCAGTCAGGGAAGAAGCAATCAGCCCCAGCATTTT | CATSQGRSNQPQHF
- | TRBJ1-2 | few | TRBV27 | TGTGCCAGCAGTTTAGTACCCCAGGGAGGCTACACCTTC | CASSLVPQGGYTF
- | TRBJ2-1 | - | TRBV29-1 | TGCAGCGTTGAGGTACGGTACAATGAGCAGTTCTTC | CSVEVRYNEQFF
- | TRBJ1-1 | - | TRBV30 | TGTGCCTGGAGCGCAGGGAGAGGGGGCACTGAAGCTTTCTTT | CAWSAGRGGTEAFF
TRBD2 | TRBJ2-1 | few | TRBV6-5 | TGTGCCAGCAGTTACTCTAGCGGGAGTAACAATGAGCAGTTCTTC | CASSYSSGSNNEQFF
- | TRBJ2-3 | - | TRBV5-1 | TGCGCCAGCAGCTTTCAGCGGCCTAGCACAGATACGCAGTATTTT | CASSFQRPSTDTQYF
TRBD2 | TRBJ2-7 | few | TRBV2 | TGTGCCAGCAGTATAGCGGGGTCGCCCTTTGACGAGCAGTACTTC | CASSIAGSPFDEQYF
TRBD1 | TRBJ1-2 | - | TRBV30 | TGTGCCTGGAGTACCACCCCGACAGGGAACTATGGCTACACCTTC | CAWSTTPTGNYGYTF
- | TRBJ2-5 | - | TRBV11-2 | TGTGCCAGCAGCTTAGGATACAAAGGGAGTGAGACCCAGTACTTC | CASSLGYKGSETQYF
TRBD2 | TRBJ2-7 | once | TRBV5-4 | TGTGCCAGCACCCGGGGGGCTAGCGGGAGGGCAGCCTACGAGCAGTACTTC | CASTRGASGRAAYEQYF
TRBD2 | TRBJ2-3 | - | TRBV2 | TGTGCCAGCTCCTTGGGACTAGCGGGACAAACAGATACGCAGTATTTT | CASSLGLAGQTDTQYF
TRBD2 | TRBJ2-7 | - | TRBV11-3 | TGTGCCAGCAGCTACGGACTAGCCAGGCACGAGCAGTACTTC | CASSYGLARHEQYF
- | TRBJ2-6 | - | TRBV4-1 | TGCGCCAGCAGCCAAGTAGCGGAATACTCTGGGGCCAACGTCCTGACTTTC | CASSQVAEYSGANVLTF
TRBD1 | TRBJ1-5 | - | TRBV28 | TGTGCCAGCAGTTTACCAGGGGGCATTAGCAATCAGCCCCAGCATTTT | CASSLPGGISNQPQHF
TRBD1 | TRBJ1-3 | - | TRBV4-1 | TGCGCCAGCAGCCAAGACGCCAGGGGGCGGCCTGGAAACACCATATATTTT | CASSQDARGRPGNTIYF
- | TRBJ2-7 | many | TRBV3-1/TRBV3-2 | TGTGCCAGCAGCCACTCCGGGTCTGCGAGGGAGCAGTACTTC | CASSHSGSAREQYF
- | TRBJ2-1 | - | TRBV9 | TGTGCCAGCAGCCCCCCAGGATACTCTTACAATGAGCAGTTCTTC | CASSPPGYSYNEQFF
TRBD1 | TRBJ1-2 | - | TRBV19 | TGTGCCAGTAGTAGAGGACAGGGAGTGAACTATGGCTACACCTTC | CASSRGQGVNYGYTF
- | TRBJ1-1 | - | TRBV19 | TGTGCCAGTAGTATAACGTGGGGGGACACTGAAGCTTTCTTT | CASSITWGDTEAFF
- | TRBJ2-1 | - | TRBV20-1 | TGCAGTGCTGAAGAGGAGAATGAGCAGTTCTTC | CSAEEENEQFF
- | TRBJ1-1 | - | TRBV27 | TGTGCCAGCAGTGAAAAATGGGGGGGCCGGTCCTCGGAAGCTTTCTTT | CASSEKWGGRSSEAFF
- | TRBJ2-5 | - | TRBV12-3/TRBV12-4 | TGTGCCAGCAGTTCCAACCAAGAGACCCAGTACTTC | CASSSNQETQYF
TRBD1 | TRBJ1-3 | - | TRBV2 | TGTGCCAGCAGCGCGGGACAGGGAAACACCATATATTTT | CASSAGQGNTIYF
TRBD1 | TRBJ2-1 | - | TRBV7-2 | TGTGCCAGCAGCGTCCAGGGGGATACCTACAATGAGCAGTTCTTC | CASSVQGDTYNEQFF
TRBD2 | TRBJ2-7 | - | TRBV27 | TGTGCCAGCAGTCCCACCCCGGGACTATACGAGCAGTACTTC | CASSPTPGLYEQYF
- | TRBJ2-3 | - | TRBV5-6 | TGTGCCAGCAGACCTACGGGGGGCCCCGATACGCAGTATTTT | CASRPTGGPDTQYF
TRBD1 | TRBJ1-4 | - | TRBV5-1 | TGCGCCAGCAGCTTGGTGACAGGGGGCGCAACTAATGAAAAACTGTTTTTT | CASSLVTGGATNEKLFF
TRBD1 | TRBJ1-4 | once | TRBV27 | TGTGCCAGCAGTCTCGGGACAGTGCCCCAAAAACTGTTTTTT | CASSLGTVPQKLFF
TRBD2 | TRBJ2-1 | - | TRBV12-5 | TGTGCTAGTGGTTTGGTACAAATCCCAGCGGGAGGGACCTACAATGAGCAGTTCTTC | CASGLVQIPAGGTYNEQFF
TRBD1 | TRBJ1-6 | - | TRBV27 | TGTGCCAGCAGCCCTGACAGGGGAATAGTGAATTCACCCCTCCACTTT | CASSPDRGIVNSPLHF
- | TRBJ1-3 | - | TRBV28 | TGTGCCAGCAGTGCCCCGGGACTCTCTGGAAACACCATATATTTT | CASSAPGLSGNTIYF
- | TRBJ2-5 | - | TRBV7-9 | TGTGCCAGCAGCTTAGCTCTGACAGCACAAGAGACCCAGTACTTC | CASSLALTAQETQYF
TRBD2 | TRBJ2-2 | - | TRBV30 | TGTGCCTGGAGTCTCGGCGGGAGGGGGGCCTACACCGGGGAGCTGTTTTTT | CAWSLGGRGAYTGELFF
- | TRBJ2-2 | - | TRBV4-1 | TGCGCCAGCAGCCAAGATCTGAAGCCACTAGGATCCGGGGAGCTGTTTTTT | CASSQDLKPLGSGELFF
- | TRBJ1-6 | - | TRBV11-3 | TGTGCCAGCAGAAACGGGGGGGACTATAATTCACCCCTCCACTTT | CASRNGGDYNSPLHF
- | TRBJ1-1 | - | TRBV5-5 | TGTGCCAGCGGATCGGGACACTGGAACACTGAAGCTTTCTTT | CASGSGHWNTEAFF
- | TRBJ1-1 | - | TRBV24-1 | TGTGCCACCAGCGTGCAGGGGAGCACTGAAGCTTTCTTT | CATSVQGSTEAFF
- | TRBJ1-2 | - | TRBV5-4 | TGTGCCAGCAGCCGGGGGGGCGGGGACTATGGCTACACCTTC | CASSRGGGDYGYTF
- | TRBJ2-7 | - | TRBV5-1 | TGCGCCAGCAGCTTTACCAGGGGTGGAAACGAGCAGTACTTC | CASSFTRGGNEQYF